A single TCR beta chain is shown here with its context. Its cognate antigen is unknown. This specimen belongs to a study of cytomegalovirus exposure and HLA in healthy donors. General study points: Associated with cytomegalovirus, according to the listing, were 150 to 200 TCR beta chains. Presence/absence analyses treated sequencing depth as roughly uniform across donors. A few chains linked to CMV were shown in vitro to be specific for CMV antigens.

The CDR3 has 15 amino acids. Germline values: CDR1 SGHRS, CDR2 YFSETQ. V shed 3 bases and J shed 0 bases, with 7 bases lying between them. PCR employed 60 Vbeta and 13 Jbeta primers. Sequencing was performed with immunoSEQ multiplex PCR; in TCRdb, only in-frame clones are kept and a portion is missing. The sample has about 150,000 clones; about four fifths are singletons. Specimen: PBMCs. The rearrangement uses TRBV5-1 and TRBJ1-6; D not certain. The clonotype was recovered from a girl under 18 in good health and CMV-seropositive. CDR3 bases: TGCGCCAGCAGCTCCTCGAGCTCCTATAATTCACCCCTCCACTTT. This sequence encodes CASSSSSSYNSPLHF.